This TCR beta chain appears in the sequencing data of a study of cytomegalovirus exposure and HLA in healthy donors (dated by TCRdb to the late 2010s). Regarding the research as a whole: An earlier analysis of fewer than 750 of the donors reported around 280 Gb of sequence data and 95 million to 130 million unique TCR beta sequences obtained from around 180 million T cells. A later analysis re-examined previously published TCR beta repertoires from 500 to 700 donors and added high-resolution HLA genotyping to investigate patterns of TCR occurrence. Typing coverage differed by locus: A, B, C, DRB1 and DQB1 were typed in about 629-640 donors, DQA1 in around 500, DPA1 in over 600, and DPB1 in around 490. The T cell repertoires of roughly 660 subjects were profiled by immunosequencing and related to cytomegalovirus serostatus. Among the roughly 410 genotyped donors, around 81% belonged to the genetic ancestry cluster associated with self-reported Caucasian donors. Rather than drawing on any new phenotypic data, the later analysis identified candidate immune exposures from TCR beta sequences and the way those sequences occurred across donors. In addition to the first cohort of around 670 subjects, a separate validation cohort of some 120 different subjects was used. Every discovery cohort repertoire had been produced on one sequencing platform. Four to six DR-DQ haplotypes were handled as single units for association and clustering, since linkage in the cohort was strong. Among about 410 genotyped donors of the cohort, an average of roughly 230,000 unique TCR beta nucleotide sequences was sequenced per donor, of which 15% to 20% were non-productive. The study aimed to test whether cataloging public T cell receptors could reveal signatures of past pathogen exposure. Genome-wide SNP genotypes for about 65% of the 666 donors were used in a later genetic analysis, which treated that subset as a discovery cohort. HLA typing covered class I and class II loci at four-digit resolution. Approximately 300 gigabases of sequencing data and around 80 million unique TCR sequences made up an early release that covered about 640 HLA-typed donors. An earlier analysis of nearly 600 of the donors applied high-throughput TCR beta sequencing to assess whether each TCR beta V gene segment acted as functional or pseudogenic. Alongside the repertoire data, information on donor age, sex, ethnicity and CMV serostatus was compiled. High-throughput TCR immunosequencing, statistical association of individual TCRs with disease status, and machine learning were combined to predict cytomegalovirus infection status.

The paper as a whole reports these results and caveats: It was suggested by the authors that the approach could potentially be generalized to other disease states and immunological phenotypes. In an earlier analysis of 587 of the donors, most TCR beta V segments were observed in productive rearrangements about 87% or about 30% of the time, broadly matching IMGT annotations. Most CMV-associated TCR beta chains appeared to be HLA-restricted in a later analysis, and the HLA associations seemed to be driven largely by CMV exposure. A further reported finding was that TCR beta sequences accurately predicted the HLA-A and HLA-B alleles for most subjects in the first cohort. In a later analysis, HLA-associated TCR beta chains showed more clonal expansion and lower generation probabilities than non-associated chains that were equally common. In a later genetic analysis, a missense DCLRE1C variant was associated with V-gene and J-gene trimming of TCR beta chains, and the association was replicated in an independent cohort. When HLA alleles, especially DR and DQ, strongly co-occurred, attributing TCR associations to individual alleles was difficult. A later analysis found that TCR association rates varied across HLA loci, with DRB1 alleles showing the most associated TCRs and HLA-C alleles the fewest. In vitro tests confirmed that a few of the cytomegalovirus-associated TCR beta chains recognize cytomegalovirus antigens. A total of 150 to 200 TCR beta chains were listed by the study as associated with cytomegalovirus. This cohort had only TCR beta chains sequenced, and the lack of alpha or paired-chain data limited which features could be detected. Compared with the approximately 720-donor mean, donors in an Asian-associated ancestry cluster had fewer N-insertions in productive TCRs, according to a later genetic analysis. The 87-base-pair reads could not distinguish some IMGT-functional V segments, including TRBV6-2 and TRBV6-3, so those segments were excluded. The only immune exposure information available for the cohort was CMV serostatus. Correlated functional status among segregating V segments might be attributable to linkage disequilibrium, but an unknown experimental factor could not be ruled out. The earlier analysis of 587 of the donors excluded roughly 17 rarely observed V segments, including chromosome 9 orphons, because counts were too low. The classifier was reported to diagnose cytomegalovirus status with high specificity and sensitivity in both the original cohort and the validation cohort. Because HLA typing was unavailable for some donors at each locus, only the typed subset was used in association tests. The sequencing pipeline was judged likely to have produced a cluster of highly shared sequence variants as a technical artifact. Roughly uniform sequencing depth across donors was assumed in presence/absence analyses, although this assumption may not hold. A later analysis reported that several top co-occurrence clusters appeared linked to parvovirus B19, influenza, CMV and Epstein-Barr virus. Specific HLA alleles were associated with roughly 16,000 TCR beta sequences at a false discovery rate of 0.05 in a later analysis. Across donors, most TCR sequences were observed very rarely, whereas some public TCRs were present in many individuals.

The cohort consisted of 600 or so healthy bone marrow donors. Cohort members were all nominally healthy when sampled, although unrecorded immune exposures were likely present. The donor tested CMV seronegative and was one of the 352 seronegative cohort members. A peripheral blood sample was provided by each donor, and peripheral blood mononuclear cells were used for TCR beta sequencing. Genomic DNA extraction from the blood cell samples was performed with the Qiagen DNeasy Blood Extraction Kit. As regards this clone: The antigen it binds to is not known.

Libraries were built with the immunoSEQ multiplex PCR assay. A mixture of 60 forward primers for TCR Vbeta segments and 13 reverse primers for TCR Jbeta segments was used in the multiplex PCR. The CDR3 region of rearranged TCR beta genes was amplified from genomic DNA with a multiplex PCR assay. Amplified TCR beta libraries were sequenced as 87-base-pair reads on the Illumina HiSeq System. Regarding the original processing steps: In a later analysis, tens of millions of unique TCR beta chains were counted across the approximately 640 repertoires, and about 9.9 million of these chains were shared by at least two donors. To remove PCR and sequencing errors, raw reads were error-corrected and collapsed into unique sequences using a nearest-neighbor algorithm that merged closely related sequences. CDR3 sequences were aligned to IMGT reference sequences to assign V, D and J gene segments. For a sequence to be retained, at least a six-nucleotide match to both a V gene segment and a J gene segment was required. A rearrangement was called productive if the CDR3 had no stop codons and remained in frame with V and J, and every other rearrangement was called non-productive. Following IMGT convention, CDR3 was defined as the stretch from the second conserved V-encoded cysteine to the conserved J-encoded phenylalanine. In an earlier analysis of 587 of the donors, sequences lacking an unambiguous match to a single V gene segment were excluded. An earlier analysis of 587 of the donors classified V segments as functional when productive rearrangements were above 56.7% and as segregating when the standard deviation between donors was above 5%. A statistical classification framework was built for diagnosing cytomegalovirus status from the catalog of TCR beta chain sequences. In a later analysis, V and J genes were assigned by comparing TCR nucleotide sequences against IMGT/GENE-DB human TR gene sequences. A later analysis assigned CDR3 sequences and most-parsimonious VDJ recombination scenarios with the TCRdist pipeline. In a later analysis, each TCR beta chain was defined by its CDR3 amino acid sequence together with its V-gene family, and reads without a unique V-gene family were excluded. As a way to deal with suspected cross-contamination and a sequencing artifact, a later analysis dropped roughly 600 nucleotide sequences that were highly shared and had low generation probability. For each public chain, a later analysis derived a clonal expansion index from normalized ranks of inferred template counts within each repertoire. In a later analysis, generation probabilities were computed using a VDJ recombination model fitted to out-of-frame rearrangements, and the results were checked against IGoR. Hypergeometric tests were used in a later analysis to score TCR-TCR, TCR-HLA and TCR-CMV co-occurrence, with a repertoire-size bias correction applied to the TCR pairs. In a later analysis, false discovery rates were estimated by permuting HLA or CMV assignments 20 times. A later analysis grouped co-occurring TCRs with DBSCAN, adding TCRdist sequence similarity when clustering within HLA-allele-positive subsets. For co-occurrence clustering, repertoires with fewer than 30,000 or more than 120,000 public chains were excluded, along with five repertoires with anomalous nucleotide sharing. The immuneACCESS repertoire file appears here via TCRdb, limited to in-frame rearrangements. These files lack a portion of the clones; in checked studies, under half of the deficit traces to unresolved V genes, and the cause of the others is not known. The V and J calls and clone size are taken from that table; D and trimming were inferred from the DNA. The sample's records list about 44,000 clones. 8.1% of the sample is in the top ten clones.

Relative to germline, V is missing 3 bases and J is missing 6 bases, with 8 bases of the junction outside any gene match. The CDR3, cysteine through phenylalanine, is 16 amino acids long. The entry retains the CDR3 DNA only, 48 bases that are in frame from base 1. Based on the germline V gene, the CDR1 and CDR2 sequences are MGHRA and YSYEKL. The sequenced sample was PBMCs. The V and J segments used are TRBV4-1 and TRBJ2-3; a stretch of 11 junction bases matches TRBD2. This clonotype was sampled from a male donor in good health and CMV-seronegative. The encoded CDR3 is CASSHVSGRAYDTQYF. The sequence in DNA is TGCGCCAGCAGCCATGTTAGCGGGAGGGCCTACGATACGCAGTATTTT.